Shown below are 22 T cell receptor beta chains from a single sample sequenced in a study of blood T cell repertoires in COVID-19 (dated by TCRdb to about 2020). Library generation was performed with the immunoSEQ multiplex PCR assay. TCRdb re-hosts the immuneACCESS table, in-frame sequences only. Its copies lack some clones; in the studies checked, an unresolved V gene accounts for under half of them, and the cause for the rest is not known. This sample comprises just over 200,000 clones, around three quarters of them detected only once. The ten largest clonotypes hold 5.5% to 7% of the sample. The sample taken for sequencing was peripheral blood. These receptors were collected from a woman in her 70s with acute or convalescent COVID-19.

The sample holds a few counts of this clone. J is TRBJ1-1 and V is TRBV28; D might be TRBD1 (6 bases). This CDR3 contains 14 residues. CDR1 and CDR2 (germline): MDHEN, SYDVKM. V gave up 5 bases and J gave up 10 bases, with 20 bases separating them. The CDR3 sequence is CASSGVDRPGGAFF. The CDR3 nucleotides read TGTGCCAGCAGTGGGGTCGACAGGCCCGGTGGAGCTTTCTTT.

The genes are TRBV7-2 and TRBJ2-5; 16 bases map to TRBD2. The J segment lost 4 bases and the V segment lost 5 bases, leaving 1 base of the junction unmatched. CDR3 size: 15 residues. Germline V gene sequence: CDR1 SGHTA, CDR2 FQGNSA. The CDR3 DNA sequence: TGTGCCAGCAGCGGGACTAGCGGGAGGGTAGAGACCCAGTACTTC. Its protein is CASSGTSGRVETQYF.

The rearrangement joins TRBV6-5 to TRBJ1-2; TRBD1 matches at 7 bases. There are 15 residues in the CDR3. Germline CDR1 is MNHEY and CDR2 is SVGAGI. The V gene end was trimmed by 0 bases and the J gene end by 6 bases; junction bases not matched to a gene: 7. The CDR3 bases are TGTGCCAGCAGTTACTCGTATGCCAGGGGGAATGGCTACACCTTC. Translated: CASSYSYARGNGYTF.

The J gene is TRBJ2-3, the V gene TRBV19; D call uncertain. Germline values: CDR1 LNHDA, CDR2 SQIVND (reference sequence). CDR3 length: 15 residues. V lost 2 bases to trimming and J lost 4 bases, with 13 bases between them. CDR3 amino acids: CASSILAPMADTQYF. CDR3 DNA sequence: TGTGCCAGTAGTATACTGGCCCCAATGGCAGATACGCAGTATTTT.

The V call is TRBV28, the J call TRBJ1-2, with D possibly TRBD1 on 5 matching bases. This CDR3 has 14 amino acids. From germline, CDR1 is MDHEN and CDR2 SYDVKM. Trimming removed 2 bases from V and 3 bases from J, with 10 bases in between. CDR3 coding DNA: TGTGCCAGCAGTTTACGACAGCCTGACTATGGCTACACCTTC. This translates into CASSLRQPDYGYTF.

The chain links TRBV27 to TRBJ1-1; 7 positions agree with TRBD1. After removal of 1 base from V and 11 bases from J, the junction contained 7 bases not matched to a gene. Germline V CDR1 and CDR2: MNHEY, SMNVEV (reference sequence). The CDR3 is 13 residues long. CDR3 in DNA: TGTGCCAGCAGTTTATACACAGGGGTGGAGGCTTTCTTT. Amino acid sequence: CASSLYTGVEAFF.

V and J are TRBV5-1 and TRBJ2-7, with 9 bases identical to TRBD1. J was trimmed by 6 bases and V by 4 bases; bases with no gene match: 8. Germline values: CDR1 SGHRS, CDR2 YFSETQ. This CDR3 is 14 amino acids long. The CDR3 sequence: CASSPGDREGEQYF. Written as DNA, the CDR3 is TGCGCCAGCAGCCCAGGGGACAGGGAAGGCGAGCAGTACTTC.

This rearrangement joins TRBV21-1 to TRBJ2-4; TRBD2 is taken as the D call from the table, unchecked against the DNA. TRBV21-1 is a pseudogene segment. This CDR3 region has 19 residues. CDR3: CASSHLKGTLAAAKNIQYF. CDR3 coding DNA: TGTGCCAGCAGTCATTTAAAGGGGACCCTAGCGGCAGCCAAAAACATTCAGTACTTC.

This clone was seen a few times. The chain uses TRBV4-1 and TRBJ2-7; 10 bases match TRBD1. The CDR3 has 15 residues. After removal of 3 bases from V and 5 bases from J, the junction contained 7 bases not matched to a gene. The V gene's germline CDR1 is MGHRA and CDR2 YSYEKL. CDR3 in DNA: TGCGCCAGCAGCCAGCCGACAGGGGGCATCGACGAGCAGTACTTC. Its protein product is CASSQPTGGIDEQYF.

The chain carries TRBV20-1 and TRBJ2-5; TRBD2 agrees at 9 bases. CDR1 is DFQATT, CDR2 SNEGSKA, per germline (reference sequence). Losses at the gene ends were 3 bases for V and 4 bases for J; bases not matched to a gene: 12. The CDR3 has 16 residues. CDR3 nucleotides: TGCAGTGCTAGTGTTGCGGGAGGGCCTATATTAGAGACCCAGTACTTC. It yields the protein CSASVAGGPILETQYF.

V is TRBV6-5 and J is TRBJ2-2; a possible D gene is TRBD1 (6 bases). This CDR3 is 16 amino acids long. Trimming removed 3 bases from V and 1 base from J, with 12 bases in between. Germline V gene sequence: CDR1 MNHEY, CDR2 SVGAGI. The chain's CDR3 is CASSYLGTKNTGELFF. DNA of the CDR3: TGTGCCAGCAGTTATCTCGGGACAAAGAACACCGGGGAGCTGTTTTTT.

The gene calls are TRBV2 and TRBJ2-3, with TRBD2 identical over 8 bases. V lost 4 bases to trimming and J lost 3 bases; unmatched junction nucleotides: 6. The CDR3 consists of 15 residues. Germline V gene sequence: CDR1 SNHLY, CDR2 FYNNEI. CDR3 protein: CASSGLASFTDTQYF. CDR3 nucleotide sequence: TGTGCCAGCAGTGGACTAGCGAGTTTTACAGATACGCAGTATTTT.

The table lists this clone with a few counts. The rearrangement joins TRBV19 to TRBJ2-7; TRBD1 matches 8 bases. V lost 1 base to trimming and J lost 1 base; unmatched junction nucleotides: 9. CDR3 length equals 17 residues. Germline V gene sequence: CDR1 LNHDA, CDR2 SQIVND (reference sequence). CDR3 sequence reads: CASSIGSGGDFSYEQYF. The CDR3 DNA reads as TGTGCCAGTAGTATAGGATCAGGGGGCGATTTTTCCTACGAGCAGTACTTC.

V is TRBV5-1 and J is TRBJ2-1, with 8 bases lining up with TRBD1. This CDR3 region has 14 residues. Germline V lookup: CDR1 SGHRS, CDR2 YFSETQ. Losses at the gene ends were 4 bases for V and 4 bases for J; bases not matched to a gene: 4. The CDR3 region has the DNA TGCGCCAGCAGCACGGGACAGGCTTACAATGAGCAGTTCTTC. Its protein is CASSTGQAYNEQFF.

V usage is TRBV6-1 and J usage is TRBJ1-5, with 7 bases aligning to TRBD1. Trimming removed 3 bases from V and 3 bases from J; junction bases left unmatched: 2. The CDR3 runs to 14 residues. CDR1 and CDR2 (germline): MNHNS, SASEGT. The CDR3 sequence: CASSDRGSNQPQHF. The CDR3 nucleotides are TGTGCCAGCAGTGACAGGGGGTCCAATCAGCCCCAGCATTTT.

This chain uses TRBV9 with TRBJ1-5; tentatively, D is TRBD1 (5 bases). Germline V CDR1 and CDR2: SGDLS, YYNGEE. The length of the CDR3 is 14 residues. Trimming removed 0 bases at V and 4 bases at J, with 8 bases between. This CDR3 reads CASSVGGGNQPQHF. The CDR3 nucleotides read TGTGCCAGCAGCGTAGGCGGGGGGAATCAGCCCCAGCATTTT.

The chain employs TRBV5-6 and TRBJ2-7; 7 nucleotides match TRBD1. The germline gives CDR1 SGHDT, CDR2 YYEEEE. The length of the CDR3 is 15 residues. V lost 4 bases, J lost 3 bases, and 10 bases stayed unmatched. The CDR3: CASSLQGDRYYEQYF. The CDR3 DNA reads TGTGCCAGCAGCCTGCAAGGGGACAGATACTACGAGCAGTACTTC.

This clone occurred a few times. The chain is built from TRBV10-3 and TRBJ1-1, with 8 bases that match TRBD1. This CDR3 has 16 residues. The junction had 8 bases not matched to a gene; V was cut back by 4 bases and J by 1 base. Germline V gene sequence: CDR1 ENHRY, CDR2 SYGVKD. CDR3 in DNA: TGTGCCATCAGTGTAAGGACAGGGACTCAGAACACTGAAGCTTTCTTT. Residues: CAISVRTGTQNTEAFF.

The chain has TRBV11-1 and TRBJ2-5; 7 bases line up with TRBD2. Germline-derived CDR1 and CDR2 are SGHAT and FQDESV (reference sequence). The CDR3 has 13 amino acids. Trimming removed 6 bases from V and 1 base from J; junction bases left unmatched: 2. As DNA, the CDR3 is TGTGCCAGCAGGGCGGGAGTCCAAGAGACCCAGTACTTC. As protein: CASRAGVQETQYF.

This clone turned up a few times. The chain carries TRBV6-5 and TRBJ2-5, with a tentative D call TRBD2 (5 bases). Germline CDR1 reads MNHEY; CDR2 reads SVGAGI. V gave up 2 bases and J gave up 5 bases, with 9 bases separating them. CDR3 size: 13 residues. CDR3 DNA: TGTGCCAGCAGTTACCAGCGAGGGGAGACCCAGTACTTC. This codes for CASSYQRGETQYF.

The CDR3 protein is CAWGGTSGVYNEQFF. DNA of the CDR3: TGTGCCTGGGGGGGGACTAGCGGGGTTTACAATGAGCAGTTCTTC. The J gene is TRBJ2-1, the V gene TRBV30; 13 nucleotides agree with TRBD2. There are 15 residues in the CDR3. Per the germline V gene, CDR1 is GTSNPN and CDR2 is SVGIG (reference sequence). The ends lost 5 bases at V and 4 bases at J; junction bases unmatched: 5.

The DNA of the CDR3 is TGTGCCAGCACCCAGGGCCGGAACACTGAAGCTTTCTTT. Translated, it gives CASTQGRNTEAFF. V and J are TRBV27 and TRBJ1-1, with D possibly matching TRBD1 (5 bases). The germline V gene encodes CDR1 MNHEY and CDR2 SMNVEV (reference sequence). There are 13 residues in the CDR3. V was cut by 7 bases and J by 1 base, with 10 bases left in between.